Included here is one T cell receptor (beta chain) sequence, with context. The entry originates in a study of blood T cell repertoires in COVID-19. Whole-study context: Spain, Italy and the United States supplied samples that represented acute and convalescent COVID-19.

Germline loops: CDR1 SGHRS, CDR2 YFSETQ. Trimming shortened V by 1 base and J by 0 bases, and 10 bases separated the two germline ends. This CDR3 is 15 amino acids long. Per the original methods: Amplified reference gene primers provided the basis for estimating nucleated cell counts. Repertoires were generated with immunoSEQ multiplex PCR, while TCRdb's copy carries only in-frame clones and drops some. D and trimming come from the DNA, and the V and J calls and clone size come from that table. Here the sample spans some 140,000 clones, about four fifths being singletons. Sequenced: peripheral blood. The source of this sequence is a woman between 55 and 75 years old with acute or convalescent COVID-19. The chain uses TRBV5-1 and TRBJ1-1, with D possibly being TRBD1 (6 bases). The CDR3 DNA is TGCGCCAGCAGCTTGTCGGGGGGGCTGAACACTGAAGCTTTCTTT. Translated, it gives CASSLSGGLNTEAFF.